Sequencing of this T cell receptor (beta chain) was carried out in a study of persistence of HIV-infected CD4 T cells. This nonspecific control used anti-CD3/anti-CD28 bead stimulation of CD4+ T cells. CD4+ T cells upregulating both CD40 ligand and CD69 were sorted as responding cells. Adults with HIV-1 started suppressive ART while chronically infected. Stimulated PBMCs had first been depleted of CD8+ T cells. The immunoSEQ assay was version 4, run in survey mode. Libraries were prepared by immunoSEQ multiplex PCR; TCRdb keeps only in-frame clonotypes and omits some of them. Of 40,000 to 45,000 clones in the sample, 90% to 95% were seen once. Remarks on this clone: Its antigen is still unknown.

V shed 3 bases, J shed 4 bases, and the junction held 4 bases outside the gene matches. Germline V gives CDR1 SGDLS, CDR2 YYNGEE. This CDR3 has 15 residues. The source is an adult man with HIV who was CMV-seropositive. Source: CD4+ T cells sorted from PBMCs after roughly 18-hour stimulation, taken from a patient who received antiretroviral therapy. This chain links TRBV9 with TRBJ2-1; 10 bases are shared with TRBD2. The CDR3 loop reads CASSAGTSVYNEQFF. CDR3 nucleotides: TGTGCCAGCAGCGCCGGGACTAGCGTATACAATGAGCAGTTCTTC.